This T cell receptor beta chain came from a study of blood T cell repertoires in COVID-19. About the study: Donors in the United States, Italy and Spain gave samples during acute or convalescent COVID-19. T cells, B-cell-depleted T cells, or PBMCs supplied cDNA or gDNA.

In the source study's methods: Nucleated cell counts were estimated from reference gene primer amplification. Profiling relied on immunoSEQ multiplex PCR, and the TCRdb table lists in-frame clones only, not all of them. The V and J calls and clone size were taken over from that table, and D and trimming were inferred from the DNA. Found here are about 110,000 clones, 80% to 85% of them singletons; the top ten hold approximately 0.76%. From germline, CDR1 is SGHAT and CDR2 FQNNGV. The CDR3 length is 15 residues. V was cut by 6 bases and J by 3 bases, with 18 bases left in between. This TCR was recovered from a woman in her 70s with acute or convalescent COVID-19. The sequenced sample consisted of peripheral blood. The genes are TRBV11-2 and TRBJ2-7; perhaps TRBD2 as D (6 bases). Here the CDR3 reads CASRSWGENVYEQYF. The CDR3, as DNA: TGTGCCAGCAGGTCCTGGGGGGAGAACGTCTACGAGCAGTACTTC.